Below, one TCR beta chain is given with its context. This sample is part of a study of technical replicates of blood from a few donors. Produced via immunoSEQ multiplex PCR; TCRdb's table is partial and in-frame only. Of around 80,000 clones in the sample, 95% to 98% were seen once. From germline, CDR1 is SNHLY and CDR2 FYNNEI. The V end was cut by 8 bases, the J end by 2 bases, with 10 bases between. This CDR3 is built from 12 residues. This chain uses TRBV2 with TRBJ2-7, with D perhaps matching TRBD2 (6 bases). The receptor was isolated from a human donor in good health. The source material was T cells isolated from PBMCs. This CDR3 reads CASRTIPYEQYF. In DNA form, the CDR3 reads TGTGCCAGCCGGACTATCCCCTACGAGCAGTACTTC.